This entry is about one T cell receptor beta chain. The antigen is undetermined. This entry is derived from a study of T cell responses to AZD1222 COVID-19 vaccine. Overall study context: Pooling of second doses given at about 4 or about 12 weeks was done. Whole-study results and caveats: Two AZD1222 administrations were followed by greater Spike-specific TCR breadth and depth. Repertoire samples came only from after the peak T cell response.

Using immunoSEQ multiplex PCR, the repertoire was profiled, and TCRdb retains in-frame clones only, with some absent. There are 150,000 to 200,000 clones in the sample; approximately 92% occur only once, and about 3% lies in the top ten. V lost 6 bases and J 3 bases, leaving 18 bases between the germline ends. CDR3 length: 15 residues. Germline V lookup: CDR1 MNHEY, CDR2 SMNVEV (reference sequence). The genes are TRBV27 and TRBJ2-7; D may be TRBD1 or TRBD2 (5 bases each). Specimen: peripheral blood, collected on day 0 of AZD1222 vaccination. This clonotype was obtained from an adult in good health. CDR3 amino acids: CASRIGGGAIYEQYF. The CDR3 DNA sequence: TGTGCCAGCAGGATCGGTGGGGGAGCGATCTACGAGCAGTACTTC.